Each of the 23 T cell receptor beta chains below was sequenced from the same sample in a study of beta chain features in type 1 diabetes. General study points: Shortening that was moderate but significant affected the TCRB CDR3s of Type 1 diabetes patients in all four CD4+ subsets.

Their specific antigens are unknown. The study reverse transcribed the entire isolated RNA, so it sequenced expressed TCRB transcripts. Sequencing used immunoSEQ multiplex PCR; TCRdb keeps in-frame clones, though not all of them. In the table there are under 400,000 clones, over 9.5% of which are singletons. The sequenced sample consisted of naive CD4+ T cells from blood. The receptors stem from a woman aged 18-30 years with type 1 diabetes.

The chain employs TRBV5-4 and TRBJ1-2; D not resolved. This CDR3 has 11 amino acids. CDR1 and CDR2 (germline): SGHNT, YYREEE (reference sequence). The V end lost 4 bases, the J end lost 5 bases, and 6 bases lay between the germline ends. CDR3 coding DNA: TGTGCCAGCAGCGCCTATTATGGCTACACCTTC. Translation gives CASSAYYGYTF.

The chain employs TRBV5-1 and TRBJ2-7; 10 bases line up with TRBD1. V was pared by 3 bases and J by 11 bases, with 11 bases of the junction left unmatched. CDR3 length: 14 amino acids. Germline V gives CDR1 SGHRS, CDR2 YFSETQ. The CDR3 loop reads CASSSGTGDLKKYF. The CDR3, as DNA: TGCGCCAGCAGCTCCGGGACAGGGGATCTAAAGAAGTACTTC.

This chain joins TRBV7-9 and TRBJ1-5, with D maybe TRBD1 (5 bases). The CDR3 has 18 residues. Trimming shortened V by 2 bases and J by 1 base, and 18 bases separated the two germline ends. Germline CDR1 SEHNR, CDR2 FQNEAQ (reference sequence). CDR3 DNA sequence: TGTGCCAGCAGCTTAACGCAGGGTAAGGTGTCAAGCAATCAGCCCCAGCATTTT. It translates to CASSLTQGKVSSNQPQHF.

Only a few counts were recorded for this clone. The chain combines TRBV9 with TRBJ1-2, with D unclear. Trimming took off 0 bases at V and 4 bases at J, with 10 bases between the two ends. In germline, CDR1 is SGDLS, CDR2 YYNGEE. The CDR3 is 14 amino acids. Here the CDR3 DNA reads TGTGCCAGCAGCGTAGACGCAGGTCCCTATGGCTACACCTTC. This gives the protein CASSVDAGPYGYTF.

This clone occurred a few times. Written as DNA, the CDR3 is TGTGCCAGCACCCTAGCGGGAACAGATACGCAGTATTTT. This gives the protein CASTLAGTDTQYF. This rearrangement joins TRBV6-1 to TRBJ2-3; 9 nucleotides match TRBD2. Losses at the gene ends were 7 bases for V and 3 bases for J; bases not matched to a gene: 2. The CDR3 has 13 amino acids. Germline CDR1 reads MNHNS; CDR2 reads SASEGT.

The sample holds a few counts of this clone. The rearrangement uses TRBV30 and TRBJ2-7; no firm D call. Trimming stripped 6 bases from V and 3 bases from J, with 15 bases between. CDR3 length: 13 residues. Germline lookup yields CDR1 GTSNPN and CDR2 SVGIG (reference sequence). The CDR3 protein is CACGRSLGYEQYF. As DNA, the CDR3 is TGTGCCTGTGGGCGATCGTTGGGCTACGAGCAGTACTTC.

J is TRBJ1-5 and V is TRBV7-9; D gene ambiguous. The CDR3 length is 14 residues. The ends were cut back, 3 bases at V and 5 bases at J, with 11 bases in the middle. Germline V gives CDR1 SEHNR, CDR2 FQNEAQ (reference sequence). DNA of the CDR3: TGTGCCAGCAGCTTGTCCGAGGTCGATCAGCCCCAGCATTTT. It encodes CASSLSEVDQPQHF. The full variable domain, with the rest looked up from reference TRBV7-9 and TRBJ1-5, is DTGVSQNPRHKITKRGQNVTFRCDPISEHNRLYWYRQTLGQGPEFLTYFQNEAQLEKSRLLSDRFSAERPKGSFSTLEIQRTEQGDSAMYLCASSLSEVDQPQHFGDGTRLSIL.

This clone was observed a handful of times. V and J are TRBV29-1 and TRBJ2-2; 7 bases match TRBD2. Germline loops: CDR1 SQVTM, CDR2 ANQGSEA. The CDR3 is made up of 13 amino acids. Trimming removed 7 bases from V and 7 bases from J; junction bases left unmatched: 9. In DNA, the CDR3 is TGCAGCGCCGGGCAGGGAGGGAGCGGGGAGCTGTTTTTT. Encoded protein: CSAGQGGSGELFF.

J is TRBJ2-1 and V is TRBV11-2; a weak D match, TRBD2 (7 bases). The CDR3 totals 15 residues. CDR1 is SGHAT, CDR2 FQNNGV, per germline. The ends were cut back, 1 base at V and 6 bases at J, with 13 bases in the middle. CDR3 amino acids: CASSLVRGASNEQFF. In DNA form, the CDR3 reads TGTGCCAGCAGCTTAGTACGGGGGGCTTCCAATGAGCAGTTCTTC.

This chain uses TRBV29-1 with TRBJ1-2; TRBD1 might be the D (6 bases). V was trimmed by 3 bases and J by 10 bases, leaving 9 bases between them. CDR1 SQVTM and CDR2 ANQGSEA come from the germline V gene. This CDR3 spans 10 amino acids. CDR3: CSVDKGVYTF. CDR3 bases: TGCAGCGTTGATAAGGGGGTCTACACCTTC.

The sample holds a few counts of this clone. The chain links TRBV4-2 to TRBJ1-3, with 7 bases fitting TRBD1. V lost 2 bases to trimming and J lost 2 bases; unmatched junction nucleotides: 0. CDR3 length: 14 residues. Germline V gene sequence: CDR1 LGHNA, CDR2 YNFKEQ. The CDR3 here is CASSQQGAGNTIYF. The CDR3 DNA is TGTGCCAGCAGCCAACAGGGGGCTGGAAACACCATATATTTT.

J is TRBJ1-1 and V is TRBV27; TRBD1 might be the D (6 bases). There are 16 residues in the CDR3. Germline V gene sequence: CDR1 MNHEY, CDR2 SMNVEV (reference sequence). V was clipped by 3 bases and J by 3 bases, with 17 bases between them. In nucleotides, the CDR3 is TGTGCCAGCAGTTTGGCCCCAGGGGTCGGGGACACTGAAGCTTTCTTT. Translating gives CASSLAPGVGDTEAFF.

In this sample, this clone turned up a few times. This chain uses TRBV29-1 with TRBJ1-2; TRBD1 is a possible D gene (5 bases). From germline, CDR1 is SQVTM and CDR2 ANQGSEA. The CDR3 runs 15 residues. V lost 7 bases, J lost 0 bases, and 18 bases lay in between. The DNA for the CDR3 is TGCAGCGACGCCCCAGGGAGGGTTTCTAACTATGGCTACACCTTC. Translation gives CSDAPGRVSNYGYTF.

The CDR3 region has the DNA TGTGCCAGCAGTGTGCTTCCCGGGAGAGGTTACGAGCAGTACTTC. The encoded protein is CASSVLPGRGYEQYF. The gene calls are TRBV28 and TRBJ2-7; D perhaps matches TRBD2 (6 bases). Trimming took 5 bases from V and 4 from J, leaving 18 bases between them. Germline V gene sequence: CDR1 MDHEN, CDR2 SYDVKM. The length of the CDR3 is 15 residues. Based on the CDR3 plus reference TRBV28 and TRBJ2-7, the full variable domain is DVKVTQSSRYLVKRTGEKVFLECVQDMDHENMFWYRQDPGLGLRLIYFSYDVKMKEKGDIPEGYSVSREKKERFSLILESASTNQTSMYLCASSVLPGRGYEQYFGPGTRLTVT.

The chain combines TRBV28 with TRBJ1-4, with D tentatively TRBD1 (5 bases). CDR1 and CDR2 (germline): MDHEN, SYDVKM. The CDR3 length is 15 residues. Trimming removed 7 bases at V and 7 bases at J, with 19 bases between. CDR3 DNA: TGTGCCAGCACCAGGGTCGGCAGGGTAGCTGAAAAACTGTTTTTT. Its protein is CASTRVGRVAEKLFF.

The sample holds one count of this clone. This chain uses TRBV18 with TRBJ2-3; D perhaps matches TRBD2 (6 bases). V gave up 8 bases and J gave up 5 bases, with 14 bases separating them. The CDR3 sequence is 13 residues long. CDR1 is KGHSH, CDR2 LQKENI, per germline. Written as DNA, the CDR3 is TGTGCCAGCCCCGGGTTTAGCGGAGATACGCAGTATTTT. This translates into CASPGFSGDTQYF.

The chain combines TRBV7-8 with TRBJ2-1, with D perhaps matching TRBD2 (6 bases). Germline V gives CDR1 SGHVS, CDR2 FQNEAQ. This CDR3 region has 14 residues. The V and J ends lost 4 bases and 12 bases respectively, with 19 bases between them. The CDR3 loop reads CASSSVWVGGLQFF. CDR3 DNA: TGTGCCAGCAGCTCGGTCTGGGTGGGGGGATTGCAGTTCTTC.

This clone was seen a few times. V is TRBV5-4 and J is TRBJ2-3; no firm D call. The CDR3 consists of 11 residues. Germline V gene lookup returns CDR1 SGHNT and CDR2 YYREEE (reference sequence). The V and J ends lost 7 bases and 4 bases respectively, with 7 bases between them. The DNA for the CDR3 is TGTGCCAGCTCTAGGTCAGATACGCAGTATTTT. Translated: CASSRSDTQYF.

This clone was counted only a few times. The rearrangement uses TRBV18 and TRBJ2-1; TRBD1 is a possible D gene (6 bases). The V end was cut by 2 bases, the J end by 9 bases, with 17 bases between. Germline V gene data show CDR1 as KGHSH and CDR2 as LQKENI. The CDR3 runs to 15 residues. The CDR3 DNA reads TGTGCCAGCTCACCAGGGGGCGGCCCTGAAGGTGAGCAGTTCTTC. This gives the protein CASSPGGGPEGEQFF.

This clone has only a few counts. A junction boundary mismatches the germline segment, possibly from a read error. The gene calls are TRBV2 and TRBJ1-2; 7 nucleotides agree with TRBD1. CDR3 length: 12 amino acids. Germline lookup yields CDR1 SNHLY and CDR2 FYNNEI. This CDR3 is CAGRGLEDGYTF. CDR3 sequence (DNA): TGTGCCGGCAGGGGGTTGGAGGATGGCTACACCTTC.

The CDR3 DNA reads as TGTGCCAGCAGTTACCAATTGAATCAGCCCCAGCATTTT. Protein product: CASSYQLNQPQHF. The rearrangement joins TRBV6-5 to TRBJ1-5; D is undetermined. Germline lookup yields CDR1 MNHEY and CDR2 SVGAGI. The CDR3 contains 13 residues. V shed 2 bases and J shed 4 bases, with 6 bases lying between them.

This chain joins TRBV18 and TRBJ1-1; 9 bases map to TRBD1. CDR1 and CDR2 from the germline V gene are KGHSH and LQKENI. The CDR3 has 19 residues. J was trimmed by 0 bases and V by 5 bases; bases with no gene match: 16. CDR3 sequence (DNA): TGTGCCAGCTCAGCCCGTCTCCCAGCCGGGACAGGGATGAACACTGAAGCTTTCTTT. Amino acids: CASSARLPAGTGMNTEAFF.

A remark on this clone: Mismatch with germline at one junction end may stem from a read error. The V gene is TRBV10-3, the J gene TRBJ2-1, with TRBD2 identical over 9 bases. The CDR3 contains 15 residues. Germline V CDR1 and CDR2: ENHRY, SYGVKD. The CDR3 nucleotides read TGTGCCATCAGAGAGTTAGCGGGAGCCCACAATGAGCAGTTCTTC. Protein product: CAIRELAGAHNEQFF.